These 27 T cell receptor beta chains were all obtained from the same sample, sequenced in a study of control samples from healthy donors and cancer patients. TCRdb's copy holds only in-frame clones and misses some; the assay was immunoSEQ multiplex PCR. This sample has some 96,000 clones; about 88% occur once, and the top ten carry 18%. The sample comprised blood. The source is a woman aged 50 to 60 in good health.

The chain links TRBV7-3 to TRBJ1-1, with a tentative D call TRBD1 (6 bases). V lost 4 bases to trimming and J lost 6 bases, with 18 bases between them. This CDR3 is 15 amino acids long. CDR1 and CDR2 from the germline V gene are SGHTA and FQGTGA. CDR3 protein: CASSSSGGLGSEAFF. For the CDR3, the DNA is TGTGCCAGCAGCTCAAGTGGGGGGCTGGGATCTGAAGCTTTCTTT.

V and J are TRBV2 and TRBJ1-3; D is unclear. Germline lookup yields CDR1 SNHLY and CDR2 FYNNEI. V shed 5 bases and J shed 4 bases, with 6 bases lying between them. The CDR3 covers 12 residues. This CDR3 is CASSISGNTIYF. DNA of the CDR3: TGTGCCAGCAGTATCTCCGGAAACACCATATATTTT.

The V and J genes are TRBV3-1 (or the pseudogene TRBV3-2) and TRBJ1-4, with D possibly being TRBD1 (5 bases). From germline, CDR1 is LGHDT and CDR2 YNNKEL (reference sequence). The CDR3 covers 17 residues. V was shortened by 4 bases and J by 3 bases, with 18 bases between the two germline ends. CDR3 region: CASSLRLAGTANEKLFF. The DNA of the CDR3 is TGTGCCAGCAGCCTTAGACTCGCCGGGACGGCTAATGAAAAACTGTTTTTT.

This clone was detected once. The chain recombines TRBV5-6 with TRBJ2-7; D ambiguous. Germline CDR1 SGHDT, CDR2 YYEEEE. V shed 0 bases and J shed 2 bases, with 6 bases lying between them. The CDR3 sequence is 13 residues long. Here the CDR3 reads CASSLGRTYEQYV. The CDR3 region has the DNA TGTGCCAGCAGCTTGGGCAGAACCTACGAGCAGTACGTC.

The J gene is TRBJ1-1, the V gene TRBV5-1, with D hard to call. CDR1 SGHRS and CDR2 YFSETQ come from the germline V gene. CDR3 length: 13 amino acids. V was shortened by 1 base and J by 2 bases, with 6 bases between the two germline ends. The CDR3 reads CASSLSDNTEAFF. CDR3 DNA sequence: TGCGCCAGCAGCTTGTCAGATAACACTGAAGCTTTCTTT. Filled out from reference TRBV5-1 and TRBJ1-1, the complete variable domain reads KAGVTQTPRYLIKTRGQQVTLSCSPISGHRSVSWYQQTPGQGLQFLFEYFSETQRNKGNFPGRFSGRQFSNSRSEMNVSTLELGDSALYLCASSLSDNTEAFFGQGTRLTVV.

CDR3 in amino acids: CASSRRQGELFF. The CDR3 DNA sequence: TGTGCCAGCAGCCGTCGACAGGGCGAACTGTTTTTT. The chain combines TRBV3-1 (or the pseudogene TRBV3-2) with TRBJ1-4, with TRBD1 matching over 7 bases. The junction had 5 bases not matched to a gene; V was cut back by 4 bases and J by 12 bases. This CDR3 contains 12 residues. CDR1 and CDR2 from the germline V gene are LGHDT and YNNKEL (reference sequence).

The rearrangement joins TRBV28 to TRBJ2-1; the D gene is possibly TRBD1 (6 bases). V shed 3 bases and J shed 5 bases, with 17 bases lying between them. Per germline, CDR1 MDHEN and CDR2 SYDVKM. The CDR3 consists of 16 residues. The CDR3 spells CASSLFSGQINNEQFF. The CDR3 bases are TGTGCCAGCAGTTTGTTTTCCGGACAGATTAACAATGAGCAGTTCTTC. Supplemented by reference TRBV28 and TRBJ2-1, the full variable domain reads DVKVTQSSRYLVKRTGEKVFLECVQDMDHENMFWYRQDPGLGLRLIYFSYDVKMKEKGDIPEGYSVSREKKERFSLILESASTNQTSMYLCASSLFSGQINNEQFFGPGTRLTVL.

V and J are TRBV9 and TRBJ1-2; D is unclear. V gave up 3 bases and J gave up 1 base, with 13 bases separating them. The CDR3 is 15 amino acids. Germline values: CDR1 SGDLS, CDR2 YYNGEE. The CDR3 DNA follows: TGTGCCAGCAGCGAGGGTAGGGTGAATAACTATGGCTACACCTTC. It translates to CASSEGRVNNYGYTF.

Regarding this clone: Other DNA sequences in this sample translate to the same CDR3. This chain joins TRBV14 and TRBJ1-2; no firm D call. This CDR3 spans 13 amino acids. CDR1 and CDR2 from the germline V gene are SGHDN and FVKESK. V lost 2 bases, J lost 4 bases, and 8 bases lay in between. Here the CDR3 reads CASSQNRVYGYTF. In DNA form, the CDR3 reads TGTGCCAGCAGCCAAAATAGGGTCTATGGCTACACCTTC.

The rearrangement joins TRBV19 to TRBJ1-1, with D uncertain. The CDR3 is made up of 14 amino acids. Between the trimmed V and J ends, which lost 3 bases and 5 bases, there was a span of 13 bases. Looked up from germline, CDR1 is LNHDA and CDR2 is SQIVND (reference sequence). The CDR3 sequence: CASSMKGWGTEAFF. The CDR3 DNA reads as TGTGCCAGTAGTATGAAGGGCTGGGGAACTGAAGCTTTCTTT. Based on the CDR3 plus reference TRBV19 and TRBJ1-1, the full variable domain is DGGITQSPKYLFRKEGQNVTLSCEQNLNHDAMYWYRQDPGQGLRLIYYSQIVNDFQKGDIAEGYSVSREKKESFPLTVTSAQKNPTAFYLCASSMKGWGTEAFFGQGTRLTVV.

There are a few counts of this clone. The chain links TRBV10-1 to TRBJ1-5; TRBD1 matches at 7 bases. The CDR3 length is 14 residues. Germline values: CDR1 WNHNN, CDR2 SYGVQD (reference sequence). Trimming cost V 2 bases and J 6 bases; bases outside gene matches: 4. CDR3 sequence: CASSETGVVQPQHF. DNA for the CDR3: TGCGCCAGCAGTGAGACAGGGGTTGTTCAGCCCCAGCATTTT.

Only a few counts were recorded for this clone. The rearrangement joins TRBV5-1 to TRBJ1-5; D remains ambiguous. The V gene lost 0 bases and the J gene lost 1 base, with 2 bases spanning the gap. The CDR3 is 13 residues long. Looked up from germline, CDR1 is SGHRS and CDR2 is YFSETQ. As DNA, the CDR3 is TGCGCCAGCAGCTTGGGAAGCAATCAGCCCCAGCATTTT. Encoded protein: CASSLGSNQPQHF. The variable domain in full, completed from reference TRBV5-1 and TRBJ1-5, reads KAGVTQTPRYLIKTRGQQVTLSCSPISGHRSVSWYQQTPGQGLQFLFEYFSETQRNKGNFPGRFSGRQFSNSRSEMNVSTLELGDSALYLCASSLGSNQPQHFGDGTRLSIL.

This sequence joins TRBV2 and TRBJ2-1, with D hard to call. V lost 8 bases and J 3 bases, leaving 8 bases between the germline ends. This CDR3 spans 12 amino acids. CDR1 is SNHLY and CDR2 is FYNNEI in the germline V gene. CDR3 nucleotides: TGTGCCAGCCGACCGGGCTACAATGAGCAGTTCTTC. Residues: CASRPGYNEQFF.

This chain joins TRBV24-1 and TRBJ1-2; the match to TRBD1 covers 7 bases. V dropped 2 bases and J dropped 2; count of bases not matched to a gene: 4. CDR1 KGHDR and CDR2 SFDVKD come from the germline V gene. The CDR3 loop spans 15 amino acids. The CDR3, as DNA: TGTGCCACCAGTGATTCCGGCAGGGGGAACTATGGCTACACCTTC. As protein: CATSDSGRGNYGYTF.

V is TRBV19 and J is TRBJ2-3; D is undetermined. Per germline, CDR1 LNHDA and CDR2 SQIVND (reference sequence). V was shortened by 6 bases and J by 2 bases, with 12 bases between the two germline ends. The CDR3 contains 14 residues. Here the CDR3 reads CASSLNGYTDTQYF. The CDR3 DNA follows: TGTGCCAGTAGCCTCAACGGATACACAGATACGCAGTATTTT. Looking up the rest from reference TRBV19 and TRBJ2-3 gives the full variable domain: DGGITQSPKYLFRKEGQNVTLSCEQNLNHDAMYWYRQDPGQGLRLIYYSQIVNDFQKGDIAEGYSVSREKKESFPLTVTSAQKNPTAFYLCASSLNGYTDTQYFGPGTRLTVL.

The chain couples TRBV7-9 to TRBJ2-1; TRBD2 matches 15 bases. The ends lost 2 bases at V and 7 bases at J; junction bases unmatched: 6. The CDR3 is 17 amino acids. Germline V gives CDR1 SEHNR, CDR2 FQNEAQ (reference sequence). The CDR3 reads CASSLPGGTSGRNEQFF. CDR3 coding DNA: TGTGCCAGCAGCTTACCGGGCGGGACTAGCGGGAGGAATGAGCAGTTCTTC.

The genes are TRBV4-2 and TRBJ2-2, with 7 bases aligning to TRBD2. In germline, CDR1 is LGHNA, CDR2 YNFKEQ. V trimming: 2 bases; J trimming: 1 base; junction bases outside the gene matches: 7. CDR3 length equals 17 residues. CDR3 protein: CASSQLTAGVNTGELFF. The CDR3 DNA sequence: TGTGCCAGCAGCCAACTTACCGCGGGGGTGAACACCGGGGAGCTGTTTTTT.

This chain uses TRBV9 with TRBJ1-3; D call uncertain. The CDR3 runs 13 residues. Germline V CDR1 and CDR2: SGDLS, YYNGEE. Trimming removed 4 bases at V and 4 bases at J, with 9 bases between. The DNA for the CDR3 is TGTGCCAGCAGCCCTATACCGGGAAACACCATATATTTT. Its translation is CASSPIPGNTIYF.

The chain carries TRBV30 and TRBJ1-2; the D is unclear. The germline gives CDR1 GTSNPN, CDR2 SVGIG (reference sequence). The CDR3 is made up of 13 amino acids. V was pared by 4 bases and J by 7 bases, with 16 bases between. The DNA for the CDR3 is TGTGCCTGGACCGTCGGTTACCCCGGTGGCTACACCTTC. This sequence encodes CAWTVGYPGGYTF.

V gene TRBV19 combines with J gene TRBJ2-3; TRBD1 matches 11 bases. J lost 6 bases, V lost 9 bases, and 11 bases had no gene match. The V gene's germline CDR1 is LNHDA and CDR2 SQIVND (reference sequence). The CDR3 has 15 amino acids. Here the CDR3 reads CASNYGQGAVDTQYF. As DNA, the CDR3 is TGTGCCAGCAACTACGGACAGGGGGCGGTGGATACGCAGTATTTT. The variable domain in full, completed from reference TRBV19 and TRBJ2-3, reads DGGITQSPKYLFRKEGQNVTLSCEQNLNHDAMYWYRQDPGQGLRLIYYSQIVNDFQKGDIAEGYSVSREKKESFPLTVTSAQKNPTAFYLCASNYGQGAVDTQYFGPGTRLTVL.

V and J are TRBV7-9 and TRBJ2-7; 8 nucleotides align to TRBD2. Germline V gene sequence: CDR1 SEHNR, CDR2 FQNEAQ (reference sequence). V shed 5 bases, J shed 4 bases, and the junction held 10 bases outside the gene matches. The CDR3 runs to 15 residues. The CDR3 region is CASSGVLAGQYEQYV. Written as DNA, the CDR3 is TGTGCCAGCAGCGGGGTCCTAGCGGGCCAATACGAGCAGTACGTC.

This rearrangement joins TRBV9 to TRBJ2-3, with 13 bases that match TRBD2. Germline CDR1 SGDLS, CDR2 YYNGEE. The CDR3 is 18 residues long. With 3 bases clipped from V and 1 base from J, the junction kept 8 bases outside the gene matches. The CDR3 DNA reads TGTGCCAGCAGCGCGAGGGGACTAGCGGGGACCCGCACAGATACGCAGTATTTT. Its protein product is CASSARGLAGTRTDTQYF.

This clone appeared once. This chain joins TRBV24-1 and TRBJ2-2; 13 bases agree with TRBD2. CDR1 is KGHDR, CDR2 SFDVKD, per germline. The J segment lost 4 bases and the V segment lost 3 bases, leaving 4 bases of the junction unmatched. CDR3 length: 17 residues. CDR3 loop: CATSDPRTSGSTGELFF. Here the CDR3 DNA reads TGTGCCACCAGTGATCCACGGACTAGCGGGAGCACCGGGGAGCTGTTTTTT.

The V and J genes are TRBV13 and TRBJ2-1; 7 nucleotides line up with TRBD1. CDR1 is PRHDT, CDR2 FYEKMQ, per germline (reference sequence). The CDR3 has 15 amino acids. The J segment lost 0 bases and the V segment lost 5 bases, leaving 4 bases of the junction unmatched. The CDR3 DNA follows: TGTGCCAGCAGCCCATCAGGGGGCTCCTACAATGAGCAGTTCTTC. It specifies CASSPSGGSYNEQFF.

The chain joins TRBV30 to TRBJ1-5; D is ambiguous. The germline V gene encodes CDR1 GTSNPN and CDR2 SVGIG (reference sequence). Trimming took off 0 bases at V and 4 bases at J, with 7 bases between the two ends. This CDR3 has 13 residues. The CDR3 DNA reads as TGTGCCTGGAGTGTAGGGTCGAATCAGCCCCAGCATTTT. Its protein is CAWSVGSNQPQHF.

The chain uses TRBV25-1 and TRBJ2-7, with 8 bases lining up with TRBD1. The CDR3 loop spans 15 amino acids. From germline, CDR1 is MGHDK and CDR2 SYGVNS. The CDR3 bases are TGTGGCGACACCAATGCGGGACAGGTTTTCGGCGAGCAGTACTTC. It yields the protein CGDTNAGQVFGEQYF.

This clone was detected once. The chain couples TRBV6-5 to TRBJ2-7; TRBD1 matches at 9 bases. This CDR3 is 15 amino acids long. The germline CDR1 and CDR2 sequences are MNHEY and SVGAGI. Unmatched junction bases numbered 10, after V lost 6 bases and J lost 4 bases. For the CDR3, the DNA is TGTGCCAGCAGCCTCCACCGGGACAGGGTGTACGAGCAGTACTTC. Translating gives CASSLHRDRVYEQYF.